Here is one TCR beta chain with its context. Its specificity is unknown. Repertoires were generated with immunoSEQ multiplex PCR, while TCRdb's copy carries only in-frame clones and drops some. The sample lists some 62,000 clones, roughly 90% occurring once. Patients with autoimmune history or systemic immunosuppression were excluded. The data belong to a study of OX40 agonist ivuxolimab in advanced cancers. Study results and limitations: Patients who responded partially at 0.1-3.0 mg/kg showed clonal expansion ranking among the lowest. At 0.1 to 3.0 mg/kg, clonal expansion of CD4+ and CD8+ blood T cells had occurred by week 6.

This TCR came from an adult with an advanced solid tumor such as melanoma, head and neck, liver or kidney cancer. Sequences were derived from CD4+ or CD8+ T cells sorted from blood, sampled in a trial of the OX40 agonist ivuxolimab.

CDR3 loop: CASSKEYMNTEAFF. For the CDR3, the DNA is TGTGCCAGTAGTAAGGAGTACATGAACACTGAAGCTTTCTTT. This chain links TRBV19 with TRBJ1-1, with D unresolved. The CDR3 contains 14 residues. Trimming stripped 4 bases from V and 0 bases from J, with 9 bases between. Per germline, CDR1 LNHDA and CDR2 SQIVND (reference sequence).